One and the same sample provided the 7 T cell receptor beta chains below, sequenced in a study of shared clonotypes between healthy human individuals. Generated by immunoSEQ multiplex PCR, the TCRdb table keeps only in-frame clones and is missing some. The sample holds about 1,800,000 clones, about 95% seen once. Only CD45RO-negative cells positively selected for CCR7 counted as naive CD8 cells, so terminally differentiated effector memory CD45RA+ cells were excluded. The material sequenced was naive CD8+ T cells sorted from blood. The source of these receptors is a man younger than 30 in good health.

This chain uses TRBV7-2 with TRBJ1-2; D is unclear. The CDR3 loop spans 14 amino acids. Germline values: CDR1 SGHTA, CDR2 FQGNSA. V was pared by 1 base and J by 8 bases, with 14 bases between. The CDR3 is CASSLGEPHHGYTF. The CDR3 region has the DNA TGTGCCAGCAGCTTAGGGGAGCCCCACCACGGCTACACCTTC.

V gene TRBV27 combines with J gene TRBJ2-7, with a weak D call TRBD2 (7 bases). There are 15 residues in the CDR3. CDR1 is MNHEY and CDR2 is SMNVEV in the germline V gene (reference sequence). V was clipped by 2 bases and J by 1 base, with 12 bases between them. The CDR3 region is CASSLRGAGSYEQYF. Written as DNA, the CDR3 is TGTGCCAGCAGTTTACGGGGGGCAGGATCCTACGAGCAGTACTTC.

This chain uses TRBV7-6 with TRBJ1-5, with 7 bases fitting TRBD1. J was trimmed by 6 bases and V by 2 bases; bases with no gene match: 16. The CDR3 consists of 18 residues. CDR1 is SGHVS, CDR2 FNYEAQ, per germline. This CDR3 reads CASSLIGETGNARQPQHF. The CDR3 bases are TGTGCCAGCAGCTTAATAGGCGAGACAGGGAACGCCCGTCAGCCCCAGCATTTT.

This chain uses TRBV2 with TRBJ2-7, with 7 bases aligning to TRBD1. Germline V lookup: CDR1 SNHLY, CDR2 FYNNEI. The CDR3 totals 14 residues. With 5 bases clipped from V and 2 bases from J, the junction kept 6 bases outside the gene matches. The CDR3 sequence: CASSRGDRAYEQYF. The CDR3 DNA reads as TGTGCCAGCAGTAGGGGAGACAGGGCCTACGAGCAGTACTTC.

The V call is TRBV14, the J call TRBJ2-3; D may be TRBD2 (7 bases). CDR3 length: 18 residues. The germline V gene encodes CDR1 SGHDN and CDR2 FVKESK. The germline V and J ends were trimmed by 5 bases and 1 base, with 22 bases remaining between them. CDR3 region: CASSYLGGLRAGTDTQYF. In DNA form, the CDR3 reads TGTGCCAGCAGCTACCTCGGGGGGCTGCGGGCGGGCACAGATACGCAGTATTTT.

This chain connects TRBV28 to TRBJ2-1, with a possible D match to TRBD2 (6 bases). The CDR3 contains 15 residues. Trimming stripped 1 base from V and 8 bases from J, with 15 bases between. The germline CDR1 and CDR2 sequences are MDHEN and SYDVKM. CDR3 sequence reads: CASSLSGIGGDEQFF. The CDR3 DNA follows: TGTGCCAGCAGTTTATCAGGAATCGGGGGTGATGAGCAGTTCTTC.

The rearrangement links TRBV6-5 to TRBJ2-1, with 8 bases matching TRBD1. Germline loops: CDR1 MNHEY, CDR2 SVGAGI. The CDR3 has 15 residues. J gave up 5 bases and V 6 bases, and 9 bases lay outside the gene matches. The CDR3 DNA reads TGTGCCAGCAGCCCTTGGCAGGGGGCAAACAATGAGCAGTTCTTC. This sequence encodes CASSPWQGANNEQFF.